There are many counts of the clone carrying this T cell receptor (beta chain). Antigen unknown. MiXCR, run by TCRdb on the RACE reads, gives a single entry per CDR3 protein. The top ten clones hold around 3.7% of a sample with about 84,000 distinct CDR3 sequences, about 10% of them seen once. The CDR3 contains 15 residues. CDR1 and CDR2 (germline): SEHNR, FQNEAQ (reference sequence). With 5 bases removed from V and 5 bases from J, the gap between germline ends came to 16 bases. The data derive from a study of human T cells and chemical hapten exposure. For the study at large: Weekly scalp doses of diphenylcyclopropenone were given to patients during the approximately 26-week study. Across samples, TCR yields varied, mostly owing to small differences in pooled library volumes. Study-wide findings and caveats: There were significantly more large CDR3 similarity clusters among expanded TCRs than among controls.

The sample's time point: patch test 3, about 24 weeks after DPC sensitization. Treatment in this sample: therapeutic diphenylcyclopropenone sensitization with weekly scalp DPC. Ahead of applying each patch test, blood was sampled. The starting material was whole blood, obtained in connection with sensitization to the hapten diphenylcyclopropenone (DPC). The source of this sequence is a woman between 50 and 59 years old with alopecia areata. Some clones in this sample may be carry-over from other donors' samples. The genes are TRBV7-9 and TRBJ2-1; possible D gene TRBD2, 6 bases. CDR3 bases: TGTGCCAGCAGCCCCCCCCCGGGACTGGACAATGAGCAGTTCTTC. The encoded protein is CASSPPPGLDNEQFF.